This TCR beta chain came from a study of control samples from healthy donors and cancer patients. Some clones are missing from TCRdb's copy, which holds only in-frame ones; the method was immunoSEQ multiplex PCR. The sample shows 85,000 to 90,000 clones, around 86% of them seen only once. The CDR3 sequence is 15 residues long. CDR1 and CDR2 from the germline V gene are GTSNPN and SVGIG (reference sequence). V lost 3 bases and J lost 4, with 18 bases in between. The sequence derives from a man aged 25 to 40 in good health. The sequenced material came from blood. The rearrangement uses TRBV30 and TRBJ1-1, with a possible D match to TRBD1 (6 bases). CDR3 loop: CAWRNREGGGTEAFF. The CDR3 DNA follows: TGTGCCTGGAGGAACAGGGAAGGGGGGGGCACTGAAGCTTTCTTT.